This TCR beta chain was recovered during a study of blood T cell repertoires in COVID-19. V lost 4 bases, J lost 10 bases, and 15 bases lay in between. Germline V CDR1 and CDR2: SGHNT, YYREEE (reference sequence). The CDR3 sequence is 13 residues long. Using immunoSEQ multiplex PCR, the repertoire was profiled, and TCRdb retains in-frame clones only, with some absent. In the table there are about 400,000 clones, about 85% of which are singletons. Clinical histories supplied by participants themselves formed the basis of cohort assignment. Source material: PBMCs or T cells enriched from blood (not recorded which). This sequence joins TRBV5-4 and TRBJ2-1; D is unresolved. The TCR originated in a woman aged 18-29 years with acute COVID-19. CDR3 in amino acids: CASSDWSSGEQFF. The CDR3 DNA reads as TGTGCCAGCAGCGATTGGTCTAGTGGGGAGCAGTTCTTC. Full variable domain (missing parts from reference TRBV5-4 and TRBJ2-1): ETGVTQSPTHLIKTRGQQVTLRCSSQSGHNTVSWYQQALGQGPQFIFQYYREEENGRGNFPPRFSGLQFPNYSSELNVNALELDDSALYLCASSDWSSGEQFFGPGTRLTVL.